This is a list of T cell receptor beta chains from one sample in a study of blood T cell repertoires in COVID-19. Method: immunoSEQ multiplex PCR; TCRdb's copy keeps in-frame clones and lacks some. The data contain 390,000 or so clones, more than 70% of them seen just once; the ten biggest clones take up about 2.9%. The sample consisted of peripheral blood. All receptors derive from a woman aged 30 to 39 with COVID-19, enrolled during active disease. CDR3s include the opening cysteine and the closing phenylalanine or tryptophan.

15	TRBV5-4	CASSTGGRVNEKLFF
16	TRBV27	CASSRDRGHSTDTQYF
16	TRBV7-9	CASSFFPPQGFYEQYF
14	TRBV27	CASSYVRTGNEQFF
14	TRBV19	CASQGVWSNQPQHF
13	TRBV4-2	CASSQRDQETQYF
14	TRBV4-3	CASSQARLDYGYTF
15	TRBV6-5	CASSYSWRELDTQYF
16	TRBV7-7	CASSLNSGGSQETQYF
17	TRBV18	CASSPPSGATSTDTQYF
12	TRBV29-1	CSSQAGNEKLFF
16	TRBV9	CASSVGAGAGANVLTF
17	TRBV7-6	CASTLRTGLAPGNTIYF
13	TRBV5-4	CASSSDSYTEAFF
11	TRBV6-2/TRBV6-3	CASSRREQQFF
13	TRBV27	CASSFQGAPGYTF
14	TRBV18	CASSRQKENTEAFF
13	TRBV7-9	CASSAGQNQPQHF
12	TRBV9	CASSGSGDEQFF
14	TRBV28	CASNGQGGNQPQHF
15	TRBV7-8	CASSSEGRTGDTQYF
14	TRBV5-1	CASSFLYRDEKLFF
17	TRBV28	CASRRYPQDRDVYGYTF
17	TRBV5-6	CASSLMGERGNTGELFF